This entry lists 6 T cell receptor beta chains sequenced from one sample in a study of beta chain features in type 1 diabetes. Every bit of the isolated RNA underwent reverse transcription, so sequencing read expressed TCRB transcripts. TCRdb's copy holds only in-frame clones and misses some; the assay was immunoSEQ multiplex PCR. This sample has about 130,000 clones, with about 9.2% found just once. Sample: central memory CD4+ T cells from blood. Source of these receptors: a man between 18 and 35 years old in good health.

V and J are TRBV7-3 and TRBJ2-1; 8 nucleotides align to TRBD2. The V and J ends lost 2 bases and 10 bases, in that order; junction bases with no gene match: 4. The CDR3 contains 13 residues. Germline loops: CDR1 SGHTA, CDR2 FQGTGA. CDR3 sequence (DNA): TGTGCCAGCAGCTTAGACGGGGGGGTAGAGCAGTTCTTC. It specifies CASSLDGGVEQFF.

In this sample, this clone turned up a few times. The chain carries TRBV7-3 and TRBJ2-1; TRBD1 is a possible D gene (6 bases). V was trimmed by 3 bases and J by 6 bases, leaving 9 bases between them. The CDR3 has 13 amino acids. The V gene's germline CDR1 is SGHTA and CDR2 FQGTGA. The CDR3 nucleotides read TGTGCCAGCAGCTTGTCAGGGGTCAATGAGCAGTTCTTC. Its translation is CASSLSGVNEQFF.

There are a few counts of this clone. The chain employs TRBV27 and TRBJ2-5, with D hard to call. Germline lookup yields CDR1 MNHEY and CDR2 SMNVEV (reference sequence). V was trimmed by 5 bases and J by 4 bases, leaving 11 bases between them. There are 13 residues in the CDR3. The CDR3 coding sequence is TGTGCCAGCAGTCCCCGCGTTAGAGAGACCCAGTACTTC. The encoded protein is CASSPRVRETQYF.

This clone was seen a handful of times. CDR3 amino acids: CASSQDVASGGWETQYF. CDR3 nucleotides: TGTGCCAGCAGCCAAGATGTGGCTAGCGGGGGGTGGGAGACCCAGTACTTC. The chain carries TRBV4-2 and TRBJ2-5, with 11 bases lining up with TRBD2. With 0 bases clipped from V and 5 bases from J, the junction kept 8 bases outside the gene matches. The CDR3 covers 17 residues. Germline CDR1 and CDR2: LGHNA and YNFKEQ.

This clone was recorded a few times. The chain links TRBV2 to TRBJ1-2; 9 positions agree with TRBD1. CDR1 is SNHLY and CDR2 is FYNNEI in the germline V gene. The junction had 4 bases not matched to a gene; V was cut back by 6 bases and J by 5 bases. The CDR3 runs 13 residues. The CDR3 nucleotides read TGTGCCAGCAGGGTCGGGACAGGGTATGGCTACACCTTC. Translating it yields CASRVGTGYGYTF.

This clone turned up a few times. CDR3: CASSQTTGARRGYTF. The CDR3 DNA follows: TGTGCCAGCAGCCAAACGACAGGGGCGCGCCGGGGCTACACCTTC. This sequence joins TRBV5-6 and TRBJ1-2; TRBD1 aligns across 8 bases. There are 15 residues in the CDR3. The ends lost 4 bases at V and 8 bases at J; junction bases unmatched: 13. Looked up from germline, CDR1 is SGHDT and CDR2 is YYEEEE. Looking up the rest from reference TRBV5-6 and TRBJ1-2 gives the full variable domain: DAGVTQSPTHLIKTRGQQVTLRCSPKSGHDTVSWYQQALGQGPQFIFQYYEEEERQRGNFPDRFSGHQFPNYSSELNVNALLLGDSALYLCASSQTTGARRGYTFGSGTRLTVV.